Below, 28 T cell receptor beta chains from the same sample are listed, as sequenced in a study of blood T cell repertoires in COVID-19. Libraries were prepared by immunoSEQ multiplex PCR; TCRdb keeps only in-frame clonotypes and omits some of them. Of more than 150,000 clones listed, 89% are singletons. Sequenced: peripheral blood. All receptors come from a man aged 35 to 55 with acute or convalescent COVID-19.

This chain joins TRBV6-2 or TRBV6-3 and TRBJ2-7; 7 bases agree with TRBD2. Germline CDR1 reads MNHEY; CDR2 reads SVGEGT. CDR3 size: 15 residues. Losses at the gene ends were 5 bases for V and 4 bases for J; bases not matched to a gene: 11. The CDR3 DNA sequence: TGTGCCAGCAGTCCATCCGGGGGGTTAAGGTACGAGCAGTACTTC. Translation gives CASSPSGGLRYEQYF.

This clone occurred once. CDR3 amino acids: CASSTRQGVNTEAFF. CDR3 DNA: TGTGCCAGCAGCACAAGACAGGGAGTGAACACTGAAGCTTTCTTT. The J gene is TRBJ1-1, the V gene TRBV21-1; TRBD1, the table's D call, was not compared with the DNA. TRBV21-1 is flagged as a pseudogene. The CDR3 length is 15 residues.

The V gene is TRBV20-1, the J gene TRBJ1-5, with D unclear. The V gene lost 3 bases and the J gene lost 11 bases, with 23 bases spanning the gap. The V gene's germline CDR1 is DFQATT and CDR2 SNEGSKA (reference sequence). This CDR3 spans 15 amino acids. CDR3 amino acids: CSASTSHSGNQAQHF. DNA for the CDR3: TGCAGTGCTAGTACTAGCCATAGCGGGAATCAAGCCCAGCATTTT.

CDR3 in amino acids: CASSFGAAGANVLTF. The CDR3 region has the DNA TGTGCCAGCAGTTTTGGGGCGGCTGGGGCCAACGTCCTGACTTTC. The rearrangement links TRBV6-5 to TRBJ2-6; a possible D gene is TRBD1 (5 bases). Deletions cut 4 bases from V and 2 bases from J, with 9 bases between. CDR1 and CDR2 from the germline V gene are MNHEY and SVGAGI. This CDR3 has 15 amino acids.

J is TRBJ2-3 and V is TRBV29-1; D is unresolved. Looked up from germline, CDR1 is SQVTM and CDR2 is ANQGSEA. The CDR3 contains 13 residues. V was cut by 3 bases and J by 4 bases, with 11 bases left in between. The CDR3 is CSVEALVADTQYF. DNA of the CDR3: TGCAGCGTTGAGGCCCTTGTTGCAGATACGCAGTATTTT.

J is TRBJ2-1 and V is TRBV4-1; 8 bases align to TRBD2. Germline trimming cut 0 bases from V and 5 bases from J; bases unmatched to any gene: 6. This CDR3 comprises 16 residues. Germline-derived CDR1 and CDR2 are MGHRA and YSYEKL. Written as DNA, the CDR3 is TGCGCCAGCAGCCAAGACTCGGGACTAGTAAACAATGAGCAGTTCTTC. Amino acid sequence: CASSQDSGLVNNEQFF.

V gene TRBV11-3 combines with J gene TRBJ2-2; D possibly corresponds to TRBD2 (5 bases). This CDR3 has 14 residues. Looked up from germline, CDR1 is SGHNT and CDR2 is YENEEA. With 1 base removed from V and 3 bases from J, the gap between germline ends came to 6 bases. In DNA form, the CDR3 reads TGTGCCAGCAGCTTAGGGCGGGACACCGGGGAGCTGTTTTTT. It encodes CASSLGRDTGELFF.

This clone was picked up one time. One end of the junction fails to match germline, which may point to a read error. The gene calls are TRBV30 and TRBJ2-5; 11 bases are a match to TRBD2. Germline lookup yields CDR1 GTSNPN and CDR2 SVGIG (reference sequence). CDR3 length: 20 amino acids. The CDR3 spells CAWSGGTSGGPKWLRETRYF. CDR3 nucleotide sequence: TGTGCCTGGAGTGGAGGAACTAGCGGGGGCCCGAAATGGTTGCGGGAGACCCGGTACTTC.

The genes are TRBV18 and TRBJ2-1, with TRBD2 matching 11 bases. The V and J ends lost 1 base and 6 bases, in that order; junction bases with no gene match: 5. Germline assignment: CDR1 KGHSH and CDR2 LQKENI. The CDR3 is made up of 16 amino acids. The chain's CDR3 is CASSPRLSGGANEQFF. CDR3 in DNA: TGTGCCAGCTCACCACGCCTTAGCGGGGGGGCCAATGAGCAGTTCTTC.

The chain couples TRBV9 to TRBJ1-1; no reliable D call. The CDR3 is 14 amino acids. Germline CDR1 reads SGDLS; CDR2 reads YYNGEE. Deletions cut 0 bases from V and 3 bases from J, with 9 bases between. The CDR3 protein is CASSVGVQDTEAFF. The CDR3 DNA reads TGTGCCAGCAGCGTAGGAGTCCAGGACACTGAAGCTTTCTTT.

This chain uses TRBV4-1 with TRBJ2-3; D possibly corresponds to TRBD1 (6 bases). Germline V CDR1 and CDR2: MGHRA, YSYEKL. The CDR3 runs 12 residues. V dropped 4 bases and J dropped 6 bases, with 8 bases sitting between them. The DNA for the CDR3 is TGCGCCAGCAGCCGGACAGTCGATACGCAGTATTTT. Translation gives CASSRTVDTQYF.

To note about this clone: At one end, the junction sequence differs from germline, possibly due to a read error. The chain employs TRBV11-2 and TRBJ2-3, with D possibly TRBD1 on 6 matching bases. CDR1 is SGHAT, CDR2 FQNNGV, per germline. The CDR3 totals 13 residues. The CDR3 spells CASSLDAGVREYF. CDR3 in DNA: TGTGCCAGCAGCCTAGACGCAGGGGTGCGTGAGTATTTT.

This clone appeared once. This sequence joins TRBV10-3 and TRBJ2-7, with D possibly TRBD2 on 7 matching bases. Trimming shortened V by 0 bases and J by 2 bases, and 11 bases separated the two germline ends. Germline CDR1 ENHRY, CDR2 SYGVKD. This CDR3 is built from 15 residues. CDR3 region: CAISESPGGPYEQYF. CDR3 nucleotide sequence: TGTGCCATCAGTGAGTCACCGGGGGGCCCCTACGAGCAGTACTTC.

This clone was observed once. The chain is built from TRBV4-2 and TRBJ2-2, with D tentatively TRBD2 (5 bases). The V and J ends lost 0 bases and 2 bases respectively, with 10 bases between them. Germline V CDR1 and CDR2: LGHNA, YNFKEQ. This CDR3 is 16 amino acids long. The CDR3 region is CASSQDELDNTGELFF. CDR3 DNA: TGTGCCAGCAGCCAAGATGAACTAGACAACACCGGGGAGCTGTTTTTT.

CDR3 nucleotide sequence: TGTGCCAGCAGCGTAGAGGGTAGCGTCTCCTACGAGCAGTACTTC. Protein product: CASSVEGSVSYEQYF. The chain uses TRBV9 and TRBJ2-7; perhaps TRBD2 as D (5 bases). This CDR3 is built from 15 residues. The germline V gene encodes CDR1 SGDLS and CDR2 YYNGEE. Trimming removed 0 bases at V and 0 bases at J, with 10 bases between.

The rearrangement uses TRBV7-9 and TRBJ1-4; D might be TRBD1 (6 bases). CDR1 is SEHNR, CDR2 FQNEAQ, per germline (reference sequence). This CDR3 contains 18 residues. Trimming removed 2 bases at V and 1 base at J, with 17 bases between. The CDR3 DNA reads as TGTGCCAGCAGCTTATTTACAGGGACGTGGGGAACTAATGAAAAACTGTTTTTT. Translation: CASSLFTGTWGTNEKLFF.

The J gene is TRBJ2-5, the V gene TRBV3-1 (or the pseudogene TRBV3-2), with 8 bases matching TRBD1. The germline V gene encodes CDR1 LGHDT and CDR2 YNNKEL (reference sequence). This CDR3 spans 14 amino acids. Trimming cost V 2 bases and J 5 bases; bases outside gene matches: 4. CDR3 DNA sequence: TGTGCCAGCAGCCAACAGGGGGCCGGGGAGACCCAGTACTTC. This codes for CASSQQGAGETQYF.

V usage is TRBV6-6 and J usage is TRBJ2-7, with a possible D match to TRBD1 (6 bases). Germline V CDR1 and CDR2: MNHNY, SVGAGI (reference sequence). The CDR3 loop spans 16 amino acids. V was pared by 7 bases and J by 0 bases, with 19 bases between. CDR3 loop: CASTPMTGLSSYEQYF. CDR3 DNA sequence: TGTGCCAGCACCCCCATGACAGGCTTGAGCTCCTACGAGCAGTACTTC.

J is TRBJ2-7 and V is TRBV4-3; 11 nucleotides agree with TRBD2. CDR3 length: 16 amino acids. Per the germline V gene, CDR1 is LGHNA and CDR2 is YSLEER. V was clipped by 0 bases and J by 3 bases; unmatched bases: 4. For the CDR3, the DNA is TGCGCCAGCAGCCAAGACCTAGCGGGGGGAAACTACGAGCAGTACTTC. This translates into CASSQDLAGGNYEQYF.

This chain links TRBV10-3 with TRBJ2-7; 7 nucleotides match TRBD1. CDR3 length: 17 residues. Germline V gene data show CDR1 as ENHRY and CDR2 as SYGVKD. Trimming at V came to 10 bases and at J to 0 bases, leaving 18 bases not matched to a gene. The CDR3 sequence: CASSKPPGTVPSYEQYF. The CDR3 DNA is TGTGCCAGCTCCAAACCACCTGGGACAGTTCCCTCCTACGAGCAGTACTTC.

This chain connects TRBV5-1 to TRBJ2-5, with a tentative D call TRBD2 (5 bases). The V end was cut by 4 bases, the J end by 5 bases, with 15 bases between. The CDR3 loop spans 14 amino acids. CDR1 is SGHRS, CDR2 YFSETQ, per germline. The CDR3 DNA reads as TGCGCCAGCAGCCCGGCGGGCCAAAGGGAGACCCAGTACTTC. This translates into CASSPAGQRETQYF.

This rearrangement joins TRBV29-1 to TRBJ1-1; weak D call: TRBD1 (6 bases). Germline-derived CDR1 and CDR2 are SQVTM and ANQGSEA. V was cut by 7 bases and J by 3 bases, with 15 bases left in between. The CDR3 sequence is 13 residues long. This CDR3 reads CSGGRDIDTEAFF. In nucleotides, the CDR3 is TGCAGCGGAGGCCGGGACATCGACACTGAAGCTTTCTTT.

The gene calls are TRBV18 and TRBJ2-1; 9 positions agree with TRBD2. The CDR3 covers 16 residues. Unmatched junction bases numbered 9, after V lost 0 bases and J lost 9 bases. CDR1 and CDR2 (germline): KGHSH, LQKENI. In DNA, the CDR3 is TGTGCCAGCTCACCACCGACTAGCGGTGGTTTCCTTGAGCAGTTCTTC. Its translation is CASSPPTSGGFLEQFF. The full variable domain, with the rest looked up from reference TRBV18 and TRBJ2-1, is NAGVMQNPRHLVRRRGQEARLRCSPMKGHSHVYWYRQLPEEGLKFMVYLQKENIIDESGMPKERFSAEFPKEGPSILRIQQVVRGDSAAYFCASSPPTSGGFLEQFFGPGTRLTVL.

The CDR3: CASSPGQGIKGYTF. The CDR3 nucleotides are TGTGCCAGCAGTCCCGGACAGGGGATCAAGGGCTACACCTTC. V and J are TRBV6-1 and TRBJ1-2, with TRBD1 matching 9 bases. This CDR3 spans 14 amino acids. Germline CDR1 MNHNS, CDR2 SASEGT. The ends lost 5 bases at V and 8 bases at J; junction bases unmatched: 9.

The chain has TRBV7-2 and TRBJ2-5; weak D call: TRBD1 (6 bases). From germline, CDR1 is SGHTA and CDR2 FQGNSA. The CDR3 consists of 15 residues. Trimming pared 1 base from V and 7 bases from J, leaving 16 bases between. The CDR3 reads CASSLDRRRGGTQYF. Here the CDR3 DNA reads TGTGCCAGCAGCTTAGACCGCAGGCGAGGGGGGACCCAGTACTTC.

The CDR3: CASSTSAYNEQFF. The CDR3 region has the DNA TGTGCCAGCAGCACTAGCGCTTACAATGAGCAGTTCTTC. This sequence joins TRBV6-5 and TRBJ2-1; 7 bases fit TRBD2. This CDR3 region has 13 residues. The germline V gene encodes CDR1 MNHEY and CDR2 SVGAGI. J lost 4 bases, V lost 6 bases, and 3 bases had no gene match.

This clone was seen a single time. The V gene is TRBV6-2 or TRBV6-3, the J gene TRBJ2-2, with 7 bases aligning to TRBD1. Germline loops: CDR1 MNHEY, CDR2 SVGEGT. After removal of 5 bases from V and 3 bases from J, the junction contained 6 bases not matched to a gene. This CDR3 has 15 amino acids. The CDR3 region has the DNA TGTGCCAGCAGTCCCCCGGGACAGTACACCGGGGAGCTGTTTTTT. Its protein product is CASSPPGQYTGELFF.

The chain links TRBV5-1 to TRBJ2-2; 11 bases map to TRBD2. Losses at the gene ends were 4 bases for V and 4 bases for J; bases not matched to a gene: 3. The CDR3 contains 15 residues. Germline V gene sequence: CDR1 SGHRS, CDR2 YFSETQ. CDR3 sequence reads: CASSIAGGLTGELFF. CDR3 DNA sequence: TGCGCCAGCAGCATAGCGGGGGGGCTCACCGGGGAGCTGTTTTTT.